This TCR beta chain is from a study of shared clonotypes between healthy human individuals. The wider study: Three CD4 naive, three CD4 memory, two CD8 naive and one CD8 memory plate were used per donor.

Broader study findings: Owing to a small donor count, the genetic and exposure-history diversity represented was limited. Clonotypes shared by all four donors outscored non-shared clonotypes in generation probability.

Sequenced by immunoSEQ multiplex PCR; TCRdb stores in-frame clones only, minus some. The sample records 2 million to 2.5 million clones, about 94% being singletons. With respect to this clone: Its antigen is not known.

This receptor was obtained from a young man in good health. The source material was naive CD4+ T cells sorted from blood. Specified subset: CD45RA+ positively selected.

The DNA of the CDR3 is TGTGCCAGCAGCCCCTTGGACAGGGGAACTATGAACACTGAAGCTTTCTTT. Amino acids: CASSPLDRGTMNTEAFF. This chain links TRBV7-2 with TRBJ1-1; 9 bases map to TRBD1. The CDR3 has 17 amino acids. CDR1 SGHTA and CDR2 FQGNSA come from the germline V gene. Trimming removed 5 bases from V and 0 bases from J; junction bases left unmatched: 10.